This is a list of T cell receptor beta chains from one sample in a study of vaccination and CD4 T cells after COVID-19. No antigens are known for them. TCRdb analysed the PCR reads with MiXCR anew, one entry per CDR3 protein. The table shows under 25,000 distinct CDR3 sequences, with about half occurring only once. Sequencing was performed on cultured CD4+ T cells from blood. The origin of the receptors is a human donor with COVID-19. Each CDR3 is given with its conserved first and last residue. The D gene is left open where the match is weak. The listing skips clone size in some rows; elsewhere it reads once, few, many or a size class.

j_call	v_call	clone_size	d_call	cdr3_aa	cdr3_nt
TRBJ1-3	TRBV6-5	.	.	CASSYGNTGNSGNTIYF	TGTGCCAGCAGTTACGGGAACACAGGAAACTCTGGAAACACCATATATTTT
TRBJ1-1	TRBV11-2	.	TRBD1	CASSGGGRGRSTEAFF	TGTGCCAGCAGCGGAGGGGGTAGGGGGCGGAGTACTGAAGCTTTCTTT
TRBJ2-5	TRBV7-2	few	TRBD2	CASSPWDSGGTQYF	TGTGCCAGCAGCCCCTGGGACTCGGGGGGGACCCAGTACTTC
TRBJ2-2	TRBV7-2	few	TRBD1	CASSSGQGPTGELFF	TGTGCCAGCAGCTCCGGACAGGGACCAACCGGGGAGCTGTTTTTT
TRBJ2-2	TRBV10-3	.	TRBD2	CAISDSGGASGELFF	TGTGCCATCAGTGATAGCGGGGGGGCCAGCGGGGAGCTGTTTTTT
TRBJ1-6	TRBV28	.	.	CASGENYYNSPLHF	TGTGCCAGCGGGGAGAACTACTATAATTCACCCCTCCACTTT
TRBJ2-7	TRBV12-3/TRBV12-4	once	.	CASSNQPNSYEQYF	TGTGCCAGCAGTAATCAGCCCAACTCCTACGAGCAGTACTTC
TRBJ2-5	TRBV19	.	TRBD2	CASSIPGGSKTQYF	TGTGCCAGTAGTATACCGGGGGGAAGCAAAACCCAGTACTTC
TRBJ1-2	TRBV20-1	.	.	CSARGAVYGYTF	TGCAGTGCTAGAGGGGCGGTCTATGGCTACACCTTC
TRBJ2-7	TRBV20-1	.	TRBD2	CSAESLGLAGAEQYF	TGCAGTGCTGAAAGTTTAGGACTAGCGGGAGCCGAGCAGTACTTC
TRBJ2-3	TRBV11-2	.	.	CASSSSADTQYF	TGTGCCAGCAGTTCAAGCGCAGATACGCAGTATTTT
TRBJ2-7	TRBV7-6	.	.	CASSPHRDSYEQYF	TGTGCTAGCAGCCCCCACAGGGATTCCTACGAGCAGTACTTC
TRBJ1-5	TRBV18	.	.	CASSPPRLPSNQPQHF	TGTGCCAGCTCACCACCGAGGCTCCCGAGTAATCAGCCCCAGCATTTT
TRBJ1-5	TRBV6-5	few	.	CASSYSVGQNQPQHF	TGTGCCAGCAGTTACTCGGTGGGCCAAAATCAGCCCCAGCATTTT
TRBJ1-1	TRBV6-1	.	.	CASSEPGRANTEAFF	TGTGCCAGCAGTGAGCCGGGCAGGGCGAACACTGAAGCTTTCTTT
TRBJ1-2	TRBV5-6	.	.	CASSLLTGLRGYTF	TGTGCCAGCAGCTTACTAACGGGACTGCGTGGCTACACCTTC
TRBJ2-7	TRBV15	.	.	CATSRDKGYEQYF	TGTGCCACCAGCAGAGACAAAGGCTACGAGCAGTACTTC